This T cell receptor beta chain is drawn from a study of CD8+CD57+ T cells in acquired aplastic anemia. Background on the study: The DNA of sorted CD4+ and CD8+ cells averaged approximately 3.2 ug.

Sequencing was done on patients that had shown CD8+CD57+ cell expansion by flow cytometry. Every patient was diagnosed with severe acquired aplastic anemia. Receipt of therapy had not occurred in any patient by the time of blood sampling. The sample holds a few counts of this clonotype. Its specificity is unknown. The CDR3 runs 13 residues. CDR1 and CDR2 (germline): MNHEY, SVGAGI. The germline V and J ends were trimmed by 0 bases and 9 bases, with 9 bases remaining between them. Genomic DNA templated the TCR beta VDJ and CDR3 profiling. TCRdb ran MiXCR on the reads and lists one entry per CDR3 protein. Among 220,000 or so distinct CDR3 sequences listed, about 62% were seen once. Findings and limits, study-wide: Simpson's diversity of CD8+ cells was not significantly different in patients compared with controls.

Sequences were obtained from sorted CD4+, CD8+, or CD8+CD57+ T cells (not recorded which) from PBMCs. The sequence was collected from a human donor with aplastic anemia. V gene TRBV6-5 combines with J gene TRBJ2-1; perhaps TRBD2 as D (5 bases). Written as DNA, the CDR3 is TGTGCCAGCAGTTACTCCGGACTTGTTGAGCAGTTCTTC. Residues: CASSYSGLVEQFF.